One sample yielded the 8 T cell receptor beta chains listed below, sequenced in a study of T cell clonality in common variable immunodeficiency. Overall study findings and caveats: Common variable immunodeficiency TCR beta sequences reportedly had fewer deletions and N-nucleotide insertions.

The table came from immunoSEQ multiplex PCR; TCRdb's copy has only in-frame clones and leaves some out. The repertoire consists of about 23,000 clones, none detected only once. For these receptors, no antigen is known. Sequenced sample: peripheral blood mononuclear cells. These receptors came from a human donor with common variable immunodeficiency.

This clone has a count of ten or more. The read falls 3 residues short of the CDR3 end, and the missing part is taken from the germline J gene. The chain is built from TRBV7-3 and TRBJ1-2; 8 bases map to TRBD1. Per the germline V gene, CDR1 is SGHTA and CDR2 is FQGTGA. The CDR3 is 14 residues long. Partial CDR3 DNA: TGTGCCAGCAGCGCCACAGGGGGTGTAGAGGGC. This translates into CASSATGGVEG. The whole CDR3 protein is CASSATGGVEGYTF.

In this sample, this clone turned up many times. The CDR3 end is not reached by the read, which stops 3 residues before it; the germline J gene fills it in. This chain links TRBV7-3 with TRBJ2-2; TRBD2 aligns across 8 bases. V trimming: 5 bases; J trimming: 4 bases; junction bases outside the gene matches: 3. The CDR3 spans 14 residues. The germline V gene has CDR1 SGHTA and CDR2 FQGTGA. The CDR3 reads CASSARGGTGELFF. The part of the CDR3 DNA that was read is TGTGCCAGCAGCGCCCGGGGGGGCACCGGGGAG.

This clone was recorded at least ten times. The read comes to an end 3 residues before the CDR3 does, leaving the germline J gene to fill in the end. The J gene is TRBJ2-7, the V gene TRBV19; D might be TRBD2 (6 bases). V lost 3 bases to trimming and J lost 3 bases, with 12 bases between them. The germline gives CDR1 LNHDA, CDR2 SQIVND (reference sequence). The CDR3 totals 14 residues. The CDR3 bases that were read are TGTGCCAGTAGTATCAGTCTAGCGAACTACGAG. It translates to CASSISLANYE. In full, the CDR3 is CASSISLANYEQYF.

This clone appeared a few times. The read ends 3 residues before the CDR3 terminus; that terminus is restored from the germline J gene. V gene TRBV7-3 combines with J gene TRBJ1-6, with TRBD1 matching 8 bases. Looked up from germline, CDR1 is SGHTA and CDR2 is FQGTGA. This CDR3 region has 14 residues. V lost 4 bases to trimming and J lost 10 bases; unmatched junction nucleotides: 6. CDR3 bases read: TGTGCCAGCAGCTCGGGACAGGCGAGCTCACCC. Translation gives CASSSGQASSP. The full CDR3 reads CASSSGQASSPLHF.

As to this clone: Read sequence stops 3 residues before the CDR3 end, and the germline J gene provides the missing end. The chain joins TRBV19 to TRBJ2-1, with 11 bases aligning to TRBD2. Trimming removed 3 bases from V and 8 bases from J; junction bases left unmatched: 3. The length of the CDR3 is 14 residues. Germline CDR1 and CDR2: LNHDA and SQIVND (reference sequence). The CDR3 DNA, read in part, is TGTGCCAGTAGTATTACTAGCGGGGGCTATGAG. It encodes CASSITSGGYE. From start to end, the CDR3 is CASSITSGGYEQFF.

This clone was found a few times. The CDR3 DNA, read in part, is TGTGCCAGCATCTTGGGCGGGGGGGCAGCAGATACG. Protein: CASILGGGAADT. The entire CDR3 is CASILGGGAADTQYF. V and J are TRBV2 and TRBJ2-3, with 9 bases identical to TRBD2. The CDR3 extends 3 residues past the end of the read, so its final part is completed from the germline J gene. V lost 7 bases to trimming and J lost 4 bases; unmatched junction nucleotides: 9. This CDR3 contains 15 residues. Germline values: CDR1 SNHLY, CDR2 FYNNEI.

This clone was seen a handful of times. Read sequence stops 3 residues before the CDR3 end, and the germline J gene provides the missing end. The chain is built from TRBV19 and TRBJ2-5; 7 nucleotides line up with TRBD1. CDR1 and CDR2 (germline): LNHDA, SQIVND (reference sequence). The CDR3 totals 17 residues. V was pared by 5 bases and J by 3 bases, with 15 bases of the junction left unmatched. The sequenced part of the CDR3 DNA is TGTGCCAGTAGTCCACGGTTACCGGGACAGCGAAAAGAGACC. Its translation is CASSPRLPGQRKET. The full-length CDR3 reads as CASSPRLPGQRKETQYF.

Details on this clone: The CDR3 end lies 3 residues beyond the end of the read and is filled in from the germline J gene. The chain is built from TRBV5-6 and TRBJ2-2, with a possible D match to TRBD1 (5 bases). The germline V gene encodes CDR1 SGHDT and CDR2 YYEEEE. This CDR3 has 15 amino acids. Trimming shortened V by 1 base and J by 5 bases, and 12 bases separated the two germline ends. CDR3 DNA (partial): TGTGCCAGCAGCTTGCCCCAGGGTGGTACCGGGGAG. Amino acid sequence: CASSLPQGGTGE. The whole CDR3 is CASSLPQGGTGELFF.